The 15 T cell receptor beta chains below come from one sample, sequenced in a study of beta chain features in type 1 diabetes. Points from the study as a whole: All four CD4+ subsets from Type 1 diabetes patients carried moderately but significantly shorter TCRB CDR3s.

Isolated RNA was reverse transcribed in full, so expressed TCRB transcripts were sequenced. Using immunoSEQ multiplex PCR, the repertoire was profiled, and TCRdb retains in-frame clones only, with some absent. The profile shows some 150,000 clones, around 9% of them singletons. Their specific antigens are unknown. Sequenced sample: central memory CD4+ T cells from blood. The receptors stem from a woman in her 30s with type 1 diabetes.

This clone has more than one count but fewer than ten. This rearrangement joins TRBV29-1 to TRBJ2-3; 9 nucleotides line up with TRBD1. Trimming cost V 7 bases and J 1 base; bases outside gene matches: 3. CDR3 length: 13 amino acids. Germline V gene data show CDR1 as SQVTM and CDR2 as ANQGSEA. Here the CDR3 DNA reads TGCAGCGGAGACAGGGGGGGCACAGATACGCAGTATTTT. Translated, it gives CSGDRGGTDTQYF.

The chain is built from TRBV29-1 and TRBJ2-1; the match to TRBD2 covers 10 bases. V lost 5 bases, J lost 0 bases, and 7 bases stayed unmatched. CDR1 and CDR2 from the germline V gene are SQVTM and ANQGSEA. The CDR3 length is 16 residues. The CDR3 region has the DNA TGCAGCGTTTTAACATCTAGCGGGAGCTCCTACAATGAGCAGTTCTTC. Its translation: CSVLTSSGSSYNEQFF.

In this sample, this clone turned up a few times. V is TRBV28 and J is TRBJ1-1, with 7 bases lining up with TRBD1. The CDR3 totals 16 residues. V was pared by 5 bases and J by 0 bases, with 9 bases of the junction left unmatched. Germline V gene data show CDR1 as MDHEN and CDR2 as SYDVKM. The CDR3 DNA is TGTGCCAGCAGTCCATACCCCGACAGGGTGAACACTGAAGCTTTCTTT. This translates into CASSPYPDRVNTEAFF.

This chain joins TRBV6-1 and TRBJ2-5; D remains ambiguous. This CDR3 contains 13 residues. Trimming took off 6 bases at V and 2 bases at J, with 10 bases between the two ends. CDR1 and CDR2 (germline): MNHNS, SASEGT. As DNA, the CDR3 is TGTGCCAGCAGCCGACTGGAGCAAGAGACCCAGTACTTC. Protein product: CASSRLEQETQYF.

This clone has more than one count but fewer than ten. This chain connects TRBV28 to TRBJ1-5; 8 bases are shared with TRBD1. CDR1 and CDR2 from the germline V gene are MDHEN and SYDVKM. After removal of 1 base from V and 0 bases from J, the junction contained 5 bases not matched to a gene. The CDR3 is made up of 17 amino acids. CDR3 sequence reads: CASSLLDRAYSNQPQHF. CDR3 sequence (DNA): TGTGCCAGCAGTTTATTGGACAGGGCATATAGCAATCAGCCCCAGCATTTT.

This clone occurred a few times. Other DNA sequences within the sample encode an identical CDR3. The V gene is TRBV29-1, the J gene TRBJ1-1, with 8 bases aligning to TRBD1. CDR1 is SQVTM, CDR2 ANQGSEA, per germline. This CDR3 has 13 amino acids. The junction had 6 bases not matched to a gene; V was cut back by 6 bases and J by 3 bases. This chain's CDR3 is CSVETDRDTEAFF. CDR3 DNA sequence: TGCAGCGTCGAGACGGACAGGGACACTGAAGCTTTCTTT.

This clone came up a few times. The chain carries TRBV6-6 and TRBJ1-5, with 8 positions matching TRBD1. The V segment lost 0 bases and the J segment 6 bases; nucleotides outside the gene matches: 7. The germline V gene encodes CDR1 MNHNY and CDR2 SVGAGI (reference sequence). The CDR3 has 16 residues. CDR3 sequence reads: CASSYSEDRDGQPQHF. DNA for the CDR3: TGTGCCAGCAGTTACTCCGAGGACAGGGATGGTCAGCCCCAGCATTTT.

The chain couples TRBV5-1 to TRBJ2-3, with D perhaps TRBD2 (6 bases). Germline V gene sequence: CDR1 SGHRS, CDR2 YFSETQ. The CDR3 is made up of 13 amino acids. Trimming left V 5 bases short and J 5 bases short, with 12 bases between. This CDR3 reads CASSLQAGDTQYF. In DNA, the CDR3 is TGCGCCAGCAGTCTTCAAGCGGGAGATACGCAGTATTTT.

This chain links TRBV7-3 with TRBJ2-5; 7 bases line up with TRBD2. Trimming removed 5 bases from V and 2 bases from J; junction bases left unmatched: 5. Germline CDR1 is SGHTA and CDR2 is FQGTGA. The CDR3 length is 14 residues. CDR3 region: CASSRSGLQETQYF. The DNA for the CDR3 is TGTGCCAGCAGCCGTAGCGGGTTACAAGAGACCCAGTACTTC.

V and J are TRBV6-1 and TRBJ1-2; 8 nucleotides agree with TRBD1. V dropped 6 bases and J dropped 3; count of bases not matched to a gene: 3. This CDR3 contains 13 residues. The V gene's germline CDR1 is MNHNS and CDR2 SASEGT. The CDR3, as DNA: TGTGCCAGCAGCCCGGACAGGGACTATGGCTACACCTTC. Translated, it gives CASSPDRDYGYTF.

The chain links TRBV5-1 to TRBJ1-2, with TRBD1 as a possible D gene (5 bases). Deletions cut 5 bases from V and 3 bases from J, with 8 bases between. This CDR3 is built from 12 residues. Germline V CDR1 and CDR2: SGHRS, YFSETQ. This CDR3 is CASRGRDYGYTF. The CDR3, as DNA: TGCGCCAGCAGGGGCAGGGACTATGGCTACACCTTC.

This clone was recorded a few times. The rearrangement links TRBV7-3 to TRBJ2-6; D not certain. V lost 2 bases to trimming and J lost 0 bases, with 14 bases between them. Germline CDR1 is SGHTA and CDR2 is FQGTGA. CDR3 length: 18 amino acids. Here the CDR3 DNA reads TGTGCCAGCAGCTTAGCGACTCCGCTAAGCTCTGGGGCCAACGTCCTGACTTTC. As protein: CASSLATPLSSGANVLTF.

This clone has just a few counts. The genes are TRBV5-1 and TRBJ2-3; TRBD1 is a possible D gene (6 bases). Per the germline V gene, CDR1 is SGHRS and CDR2 is YFSETQ. The CDR3 consists of 13 residues. V lost 4 bases and J 2 bases, leaving 8 bases between the germline ends. The CDR3 reads CASSRTVTDTQYF. CDR3 sequence (DNA): TGCGCCAGCAGCCGGACAGTCACAGATACGCAGTATTTT.

V and J are TRBV11-3 and TRBJ1-1; maybe TRBD1 (5 bases). Germline-derived CDR1 and CDR2 are SGHNT and YENEEA. The CDR3 runs 15 residues. V shed 4 bases and J shed 3 bases, with 15 bases lying between them. DNA of the CDR3: TGTGCCAGCAGCTCCTTCCAGGGTGTGTACACTGAAGCTTTCTTT. It specifies CASSSFQGVYTEAFF.

This clone has only a few counts. The rearrangement joins TRBV7-9 to TRBJ1-2; 7 bases map to TRBD1. With 3 bases clipped from V and 7 bases from J, the junction kept 2 bases outside the gene matches. This CDR3 has 12 amino acids. CDR1 SEHNR and CDR2 FQNEAQ come from the germline V gene (reference sequence). CDR3 region: CASSFDRAGYTF. CDR3 sequence (DNA): TGTGCCAGCAGCTTTGACAGGGCTGGCTACACCTTC.